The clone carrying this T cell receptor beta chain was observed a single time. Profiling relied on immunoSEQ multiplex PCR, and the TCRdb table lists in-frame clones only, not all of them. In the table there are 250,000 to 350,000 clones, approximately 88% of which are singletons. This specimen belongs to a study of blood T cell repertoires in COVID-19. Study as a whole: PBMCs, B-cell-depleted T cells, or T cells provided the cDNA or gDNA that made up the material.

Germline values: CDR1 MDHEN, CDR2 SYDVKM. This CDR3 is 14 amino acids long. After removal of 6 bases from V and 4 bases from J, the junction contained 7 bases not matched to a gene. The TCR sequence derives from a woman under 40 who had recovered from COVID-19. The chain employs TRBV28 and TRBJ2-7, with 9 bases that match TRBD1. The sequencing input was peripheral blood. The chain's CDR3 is CASSPGQGTYEQYF. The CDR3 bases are TGTGCCAGCAGCCCTGGACAGGGGACTTACGAGCAGTACTTC.